The entry that follows covers one TCR beta chain sequence. CDR3 length: 18 amino acids. Per the germline V gene, CDR1 is MGHRA and CDR2 is YSYEKL. Germline trimming cut 0 bases from V and 2 bases from J; bases unmatched to any gene: 6. The data belong to a study of technical replicates of blood from several donors. Repertoires were generated with immunoSEQ multiplex PCR, while TCRdb's copy carries only in-frame clones and drops some. The data contain about 89,000 clones, approximately 93% of them seen just once; the ten biggest clones take up 0.2% to 0.25%. The source is a human donor in good health. The material sequenced was T cells isolated from PBMCs. This chain joins TRBV4-1 and TRBJ2-1, with 11 nucleotides matching TRBD2. CDR3 residues: CASSQDNRLAGTYNEQFF. The CDR3, as DNA: TGCGCCAGCAGCCAAGATAACCGACTAGCGGGGACCTACAATGAGCAGTTCTTC.